Presented here are 10 T cell receptor beta chains from one specimen sequenced in a study of response to subunit inactivated influenza vaccine. Using its own MiXCR run on the RT-PCR reads, TCRdb lists one record per CDR3 protein. Among about 480,000 distinct CDR3 sequences listed, roughly 13% were seen once. The material sequenced was PBMCs from blood, taken 40 to 50 days after vaccination. Receptors were obtained from a man in his fifties or sixties who received an inactivated influenza vaccine.

The rearrangement joins TRBV29-1 to TRBJ2-5; D remains ambiguous. The CDR3 is made up of 11 amino acids. V was trimmed by 8 bases and J by 1 base, leaving 8 bases between them. The germline V gene has CDR1 SQVTM and CDR2 ANQGSEA. CDR3 in amino acids: CSSFFQETQYF. Written as DNA, the CDR3 is TGCAGCTCCTTTTTCCAAGAGACCCAGTACTTC. The variable domain in full, completed from reference TRBV29-1 and TRBJ2-5, reads SAVISQKPSRDICQRGTSLTIQCQVDSQVTMMFWYRQQPGQSLTLIATANQGSEATYESGFVIDKFPISRPNLTFSTLTVSNMSPEDSSIYLCSSFFQETQYFGPGTRLLVL.

The chain carries TRBV20-1 and TRBJ1-1, with 7 positions matching TRBD1. Germline CDR1 reads DFQATT; CDR2 reads SNEGSKA (reference sequence). V lost 0 bases to trimming and J lost 7 bases; unmatched junction nucleotides: 5. The CDR3 extends over 13 amino acids. CDR3 region: CSARDRQGIEAFF. The CDR3, as DNA: TGCAGTGCTAGAGACCGACAGGGTATTGAAGCTTTCTTT.

This clonotype was recorded a few times. This chain links TRBV29-1 with TRBJ2-4; maybe TRBD1 (6 bases). The germline V gene encodes CDR1 SQVTM and CDR2 ANQGSEA. This CDR3 spans 15 amino acids. Trimming removed 2 bases from V and 6 bases from J, with 17 bases in between. CDR3: CSVEYADLRGNIQYF. The CDR3 DNA follows: TGCAGCGTTGAATATGCGGACCTCAGGGGAAACATTCAGTACTTC.

This clonotype has only a few counts. The genes are TRBV12-3 or TRBV12-4 and TRBJ1-2; tentatively, D is TRBD1 (5 bases). The CDR3 runs to 13 residues. Trimming left V 6 bases short and J 4 bases short, with 12 bases between. The CDR3: CASSPGGIYGYTF. CDR3 nucleotide sequence: TGTGCCAGCAGCCCGGGGGGGATCTATGGCTACACCTTC.

This sequence joins TRBV5-1 and TRBJ2-6; no clear D. This CDR3 region has 16 residues. Germline values: CDR1 SGHRS, CDR2 YFSETQ. V was clipped by 0 bases and J by 4 bases, with 11 bases between them. CDR3 DNA sequence: TGCGCCAGCAGCTTGGGCCAGGCCCTAGGGGCCAACGTCCTGACTTTC. Translation gives CASSLGQALGANVLTF.

The chain employs TRBV7-2 and TRBJ2-5; 10 nucleotides align to TRBD2. Looked up from germline, CDR1 is SGHTA and CDR2 is FQGNSA. After removal of 5 bases from V and 5 bases from J, the junction contained 11 bases not matched to a gene. This CDR3 contains 16 residues. As DNA, the CDR3 is TGTGCCAGCAGCCGACTAGCGAGCGGGGGGGGTGAGACCCAGTACTTC. Its protein is CASSRLASGGGETQYF.

This chain uses TRBV28 with TRBJ2-5, with D possibly TRBD2 on 5 matching bases. With 2 bases removed from V and 13 bases from J, the gap between germline ends came to 14 bases. The CDR3 totals 12 residues. CDR1 is MDHEN and CDR2 is SYDVKM in the germline V gene. The chain's CDR3 is CASSLRLGVWYF. The CDR3 DNA follows: TGTGCCAGCAGTTTACGCCTCGGGGTTTGGTACTTC. Full variable domain (rest looked up from reference TRBV28 and TRBJ2-5): DVKVTQSSRYLVKRTGEKVFLECVQDMDHENMFWYRQDPGLGLRLIYFSYDVKMKEKGDIPEGYSVSREKKERFSLILESASTNQTSMYLCASSLRLGVWYFGPGTRLLVL.

The J gene is TRBJ1-1, the V gene TRBV12-3 or TRBV12-4; 8 positions agree with TRBD1. The CDR3 runs 13 residues. Trimming at V came to 5 bases and at J to 4 bases, leaving 3 bases not matched to a gene. CDR3 amino acids: CASSLDRATEAFF. In DNA form, the CDR3 reads TGTGCCAGCAGTCTGGACAGGGCCACTGAAGCTTTCTTT.

This sequence joins TRBV30 and TRBJ2-2, with a weak D call TRBD2 (6 bases). The CDR3 sequence is 14 residues long. Germline V lookup: CDR1 GTSNPN, CDR2 SVGIG (reference sequence). V lost 5 bases to trimming and J lost 6 bases, with 16 bases between them. The CDR3 coding sequence is TGTGCCTGGCCTTCAGGCGGGAAGGCCGGGGAGCTGTTTTTT. It translates to CAWPSGGKAGELFF.

This clonotype appeared many times. This chain connects TRBV7-2 to TRBJ2-5; 7 nucleotides align to TRBD2. J was trimmed by 2 bases and V by 1 base; bases with no gene match: 4. Germline V gives CDR1 SGHTA, CDR2 FQGNSA. The CDR3 is 15 amino acids. Here the CDR3 reads CASSLVSGTQETQYF. CDR3 DNA: TGTGCCAGCAGCTTAGTAAGCGGGACTCAAGAGACCCAGTACTTC.